The rows below give T cell receptor beta chains drawn from one sample of a study of T cell repertoires in ileal Crohn's disease. Assay used: immunoSEQ multiplex PCR; TCRdb lists only in-frame clones, some missing. The sample includes approximately 6,400 clones, about 85% of them seen just once. Material for sequencing was ileal tissue. These receptors all stem from an adult with Crohn's disease. CDR3s include the opening cysteine and the closing phenylalanine or tryptophan. Each record gives: J gene, V gene, D gene, clone size, CDR3 DNA, CDR3 protein. D genes are given only for firm matches. Some rows have no size entry. The others give once, few or many, or a class for an expanded clone.

J: TRBJ2-7; V: TRBV28; D: TRBD2; size: -; DNA: TGTGCCAGCAGTCTACTAGCGGGAGGGCCCCCCGGGCAGTACTTC; CDR3: CASSLLAGGPPGQYF
J: TRBJ2-1; V: TRBV4-1; D: TRBD1; size: -; DNA: TGCGCCAGCAGCCAACTTCCTGGGGACAGGAGTTTTGTTTACCTATACAATGAGCAGTTCTTC; CDR3: CASSQLPGDRSFVYLYNEQFF
J: TRBJ2-1; V: TRBV5-1; D: -; size: -; DNA: TGCGCCAGCAGCTTGTCAGGGGGGAGTTCCTACAATGAGCAGTTCTTC; CDR3: CASSLSGGSSYNEQFF
J: TRBJ2-5; V: TRBV18; D: -; size: -; DNA: TGTGCCAGCTCACCCACTAGAGTTGAGTTTGGGGAGACCCAGTACTTC; CDR3: CASSPTRVEFGETQYF
J: TRBJ1-5; V: TRBV4-1; D: TRBD1; size: -; DNA: TGCGCCAGCAGCCAACTGTTACGGGGGACAGGGGGCGTGAGACAGCCCCAGCATTTT; CDR3: CASSQLLRGTGGVRQPQHF
J: TRBJ2-7; V: TRBV5-1; D: TRBD1; size: once; DNA: TGCGCCAGCAGCTCAGGACAGGGTGCAACCGAGCAGTACTTC; CDR3: CASSSGQGATEQYF
J: TRBJ1-3; V: TRBV4-1; D: TRBD1; size: -; DNA: TGCGCCAGCAGCTTGAGACAGGGGGCAAGTGGAAACACCATATATTTT; CDR3: CASSLRQGASGNTIYF
J: TRBJ2-7; V: TRBV11-2; D: TRBD2; size: once; DNA: TGTGCCAGCAGCCAACCCGGGGGGACCTCCTACGAGCAGTACTTC; CDR3: CASSQPGGTSYEQYF
J: TRBJ1-5; V: TRBV30; D: -; size: -; DNA: TGTGCCTGGAGTCCCAGTAGCAATCAGCCCCAGCATTTT; CDR3: CAWSPSSNQPQHF
J: TRBJ1-1; V: TRBV6-6; D: -; size: -; DNA: TGTGCCAGCAGTTACCGGAACACTGAAGCTTTCTTT; CDR3: CASSYRNTEAFF
J: TRBJ2-3; V: TRBV28; D: TRBD2; size: once; DNA: TGTGCCAGCAGTTTAGGAGCTAGCGGGGAGTTTACTAGCACAGATACGCAGTATTTT; CDR3: CASSLGASGEFTSTDTQYF
J: TRBJ1-3; V: TRBV30; D: -; size: -; DNA: TGTGCCTGGAGCCAGGGATACTCTGGAAACACCATATATTTT; CDR3: CAWSQGYSGNTIYF
J: TRBJ2-7; V: TRBV10-3; D: TRBD1; size: -; DNA: TGTGCCATCGGAGCAGGGGGCGAGCAGTACTTC; CDR3: CAIGAGGEQYF
J: TRBJ2-2; V: TRBV27; D: TRBD2; size: -; DNA: TGTGCCAGCAGAGAGCTAGCGGTAAACACCGGGGAGCTGTTTTTT; CDR3: CASRELAVNTGELFF
J: TRBJ2-1; V: TRBV10-3; D: -; size: -; DNA: TGTGCCATCACCCCGGGGAGAGAGGGCGGTGAGCAGTTCTTC; CDR3: CAITPGREGGEQFF
J: TRBJ1-4; V: TRBV15; D: TRBD1; size: -; DNA: TGTGCCACCAGCGGACGACAGGGACTCGAAGAAAAACTGTTTTTT; CDR3: CATSGRQGLEEKLFF
J: TRBJ2-1; V: TRBV6-6; D: -; size: -; DNA: TGTGCCAGCAGTCTTCTCGGGAGCTCCTACAATGAGCAGTTCTTC; CDR3: CASSLLGSSYNEQFF
J: TRBJ2-7; V: TRBV6-1; D: TRBD1; size: -; DNA: TGTGCCATCCGACCTCGGGACAGGCCTTCTCACGAGCAGTACTTC; CDR3: CAIRPRDRPSHEQYF
J: TRBJ2-1; V: TRBV28; D: TRBD2; size: few; DNA: TGTGCCAGCAGTTCCGACTTACTAGCGGGAGGGGAGTCCTACAATGAGCAGTTCTTC; CDR3: CASSSDLLAGGESYNEQFF
J: TRBJ2-7; V: TRBV28; D: -; size: -; DNA: TGTGCCAGCAGTCCGTTCCGGGGGACCTACGAGCAGTACTTC; CDR3: CASSPFRGTYEQYF
J: TRBJ1-5; V: TRBV19; D: -; size: once; DNA: TGTGCCAGTAGTATAGATCGAGGGCTGGGGAATCAGCCCCAGCATTTT; CDR3: CASSIDRGLGNQPQHF
J: TRBJ2-1; V: TRBV6-5; D: -; size: -; DNA: TGTGCCAGCAGTTACTCATTTCGGGGGACGGGTGAGCAGTTCTTC; CDR3: CASSYSFRGTGEQFF
J: TRBJ1-2; V: TRBV5-1; D: -; size: -; DNA: TGCGCCAGCAGCCCGCTTGGGTGGAGGGGAAGTAGGTATGGCTACACCTTC; CDR3: CASSPLGWRGSRYGYTF
J: TRBJ1-1; V: TRBV28; D: -; size: once; DNA: TGTGCCAGCAGTTTACGGCGGGAAGCTTTCTTT; CDR3: CASSLRREAFF
J: TRBJ2-6; V: TRBV5-1; D: TRBD1; size: -; DNA: TGCGCCAGCAGCTTGAAAGGGGGCCCTGGGGCCAACGTCCTGACTTTC; CDR3: CASSLKGGPGANVLTF
J: TRBJ2-1; V: TRBV19; D: -; size: -; DNA: TGTGCCAGTAGTATAGGGGCGGGTATCCAGGCAGCGCAGTTCTTC; CDR3: CASSIGAGIQAAQFF
J: TRBJ1-1; V: TRBV7-9; D: TRBD1; size: few; DNA: TGTGCCAGCACCAAATATTCACAGGGGGTGATGAACACTGAAGCTTTCTTT; CDR3: CASTKYSQGVMNTEAFF
J: TRBJ1-1; V: TRBV30; D: -; size: -; DNA: TGTGCCTGGAGTCCCGGGCCTGGGAGCCGCGAAGCTTTCTTT; CDR3: CAWSPGPGSREAFF
J: TRBJ2-1; V: TRBV4-3; D: -; size: -; DNA: TGCGCCAGCAGCCAAGATTTCGGAGGGTACAATGAGCAGTTCTTC; CDR3: CASSQDFGGYNEQFF
J: TRBJ2-1; V: TRBV5-1; D: -; size: -; DNA: TGCGCCAGCAGAACCGGGAACCTCTACAATGAGCAGTTCTTC; CDR3: CASRTGNLYNEQFF
J: TRBJ1-1; V: TRBV9; D: TRBD1; size: -; DNA: TGTGCCAGCAGCCCGTGGACAGGATCATACGAGGAGGCTTTCTTT; CDR3: CASSPWTGSYEEAFF
J: TRBJ2-3; V: TRBV5-1; D: TRBD2; size: -; DNA: TGCGCCAGCGGGTCCCGTAGCGGGAGAAATGCAGATACGCAGTATTTT; CDR3: CASGSRSGRNADTQYF